Below are 26 T cell receptor beta chains sequenced from a single sample in a study of T cell repertoires in cytomegalovirus infection. These receptors are not linked to any known antigen. TCRdb called the reads again in MiXCR, with one record for every CDR3 protein. Of some 700,000 distinct CDR3 sequences in the sample, around 30% are singletons; the top ten hold about 18%. The sample in question was cultured PBMCs, obtained from culture after CMV antigen stimulation. The source of these receptors is a human donor in good health (CMV status not recorded). Some clones in this sample may be carry-over from other donors' samples.

The rearrangement joins TRBV7-8 to TRBJ1-1, with 9 bases matching TRBD1. The length of the CDR3 is 11 residues. Unmatched junction bases numbered 5, after V lost 8 bases and J lost 10 bases. Per germline, CDR1 SGHVS and CDR2 FQNEAQ. The CDR3 protein is CASGDRGGAFF. CDR3 coding DNA: TGTGCCAGCGGCGACAGGGGGGGAGCTTTCTTT.

V is TRBV11-2 and J is TRBJ2-7, with 7 bases identical to TRBD2. In germline, CDR1 is SGHAT, CDR2 FQNNGV. The CDR3 spans 14 residues. V was clipped by 5 bases and J by 6 bases; unmatched bases: 10. The CDR3 loop reads CASSPMGGRLEQYF. CDR3 in DNA: TGTGCCAGCAGCCCTATGGGCGGGAGACTCGAGCAGTACTTC.

The J gene is TRBJ2-4, the V gene TRBV6-1; D possibly corresponds to TRBD1 (6 bases). V lost 2 bases, J lost 0 bases, and 14 bases lay in between. CDR1 and CDR2 from the germline V gene are MNHNS and SASEGT. CDR3 length: 17 residues. The CDR3 DNA sequence: TGTGCCAGCAGTGAATCTACAGGGCTACTAGCCAAAAACATTCAGTACTTC. Translated: CASSESTGLLAKNIQYF.

This clonotype turned up a few times. The chain couples TRBV2 to TRBJ2-7; 8 bases line up with TRBD2. The CDR3 runs 16 residues. V lost 5 bases and J lost 0; bases outside the gene matches: 9. Germline values: CDR1 SNHLY, CDR2 FYNNEI. The CDR3, as DNA: TGTGCCAGCAGTCCAGTGGATAGCGGGGTCTCCTACGAGCAGTACTTC. Translating it yields CASSPVDSGVSYEQYF.

In this sample, this clonotype turned up once. The genes are TRBV19 and TRBJ1-4; a weak D match, TRBD1 (6 bases). Germline V gene data show CDR1 as LNHDA and CDR2 as SQIVND (reference sequence). This CDR3 has 17 amino acids. V dropped 6 bases and J dropped 0 bases, with 17 bases sitting between them. CDR3 in amino acids: CASSGRGYRTTNEKLFF. The CDR3 DNA follows: TGTGCCAGTAGCGGAAGGGGGTATCGGACAACTAATGAAAAACTGTTTTTT.

This chain connects TRBV6-8 to TRBJ2-5; 7 bases agree with TRBD1. The CDR3 contains 16 residues. V lost 6 bases to trimming and J lost 5 bases; unmatched junction nucleotides: 15. Germline CDR1 is MNHGY and CDR2 is SAAAGT. For the CDR3, the DNA is TGTGCCAGCAGCCCCACTGGACAGGTCTTTTTGGAGACCCAGTACTTC. Residues: CASSPTGQVFLETQYF.

This clonotype has only a few counts. This chain joins TRBV11-2 and TRBJ2-1, with D possibly TRBD1 on 6 matching bases. This CDR3 contains 15 residues. Germline V CDR1 and CDR2: SGHAT, FQNNGV. Trimming stripped 3 bases from V and 6 bases from J, with 15 bases between. This CDR3 reads CASSFVQGFFNEQFF. CDR3 sequence (DNA): TGTGCCAGCAGCTTCGTACAGGGTTTTTTCAATGAGCAGTTCTTC.

At least ten counts were recorded for this clonotype. The chain links TRBV28 to TRBJ2-5, with no clear D. The germline V gene encodes CDR1 MDHEN and CDR2 SYDVKM. This CDR3 comprises 13 residues. The germline V and J ends were trimmed by 5 bases and 2 bases, with 9 bases remaining between them. CDR3 residues: CASSPSAQETQYF. The CDR3 DNA follows: TGTGCCAGCAGTCCTTCGGCACAAGAGACCCAGTACTTC.

This chain joins TRBV20-1 and TRBJ2-1; 9 bases line up with TRBD2. V gave up 3 bases and J gave up 10 bases; unmatched junction bases: 13. Germline lookup yields CDR1 DFQATT and CDR2 SNEGSKA (reference sequence). The CDR3 contains 15 residues. CDR3 residues: CSASLFAGGPREQFF. DNA for the CDR3: TGCAGTGCTAGTTTATTTGCGGGAGGGCCGCGAGAGCAGTTCTTC.

This clonotype has more than one count but fewer than ten. The genes are TRBV7-2 and TRBJ1-5; possible D gene TRBD1, 5 bases. This CDR3 is 13 amino acids long. Germline V lookup: CDR1 SGHTA, CDR2 FQGNSA. Deletions cut 8 bases from V and 5 bases from J, with 13 bases between. CDR3 nucleotides: TGTGCCAGCTGCCGGGAGGGGCATCAGCCCCAGCATTTT. Translation: CASCREGHQPQHF.

This clonotype has ten or more counts. The chain uses TRBV12-5 and TRBJ2-5; no firm D call. This CDR3 region has 11 residues. The V gene's germline CDR1 is LGHNT and CDR2 FRNRAP. The V and J ends lost 1 base and 5 bases respectively, with 2 bases between them. The CDR3 spells CASGLGETQYF. Here the CDR3 DNA reads TGTGCTAGTGGTTTGGGGGAGACCCAGTACTTC.

The chain employs TRBV5-6 and TRBJ1-2, with D hard to call. The V and J ends lost 0 bases and 5 bases respectively, with 17 bases between them. CDR1 is SGHDT and CDR2 is YYEEEE in the germline V gene. This CDR3 is 16 amino acids long. CDR3 in amino acids: CASSLDYSGVGYGYTF. CDR3 DNA sequence: TGTGCCAGCAGCTTGGACTATAGTGGTGTGGGGTATGGCTACACCTTC. The complete variable domain, with remaining parts taken from reference TRBV5-6 and TRBJ1-2, reads DAGVTQSPTHLIKTRGQQVTLRCSPKSGHDTVSWYQQALGQGPQFIFQYYEEEERQRGNFPDRFSGHQFPNYSSELNVNALLLGDSALYLCASSLDYSGVGYGYTFGSGTRLTVV.

The chain has TRBV7-8 and TRBJ2-1, with TRBD2 matching over 7 bases. V trimming: 0 bases; J trimming: 7 bases; junction bases outside the gene matches: 6. CDR3 length: 15 residues. Germline V lookup: CDR1 SGHVS, CDR2 FQNEAQ. In DNA form, the CDR3 reads TGTGCCAGCAGCTTAGCGGGAGGGCCGAGGAATGAGCAGTTCTTC. Amino acids: CASSLAGGPRNEQFF.

This chain links TRBV7-2 with TRBJ1-6; possible D gene TRBD1, 5 bases. V was pared by 7 bases and J by 1 base, with 11 bases between. Germline CDR1 is SGHTA and CDR2 is FQGNSA. The CDR3 spans 15 residues. The CDR3 nucleotides are TGTGCCAGCACCTCGGCAGGGTCCTATAATTCACCCCTCCACTTT. It encodes CASTSAGSYNSPLHF. Full variable domain (rest looked up from reference TRBV7-2 and TRBJ1-6): GAGVSQSPSNKVTEKGKDVELRCDPISGHTALYWYRQSLGQGLEFLIYFQGNSAPDKSGLPSDRFSAERTGGSVSTLTIQRTQQEDSAVYLCASTSAGSYNSPLHFGNGTRLTVT.

The V call is TRBV7-8, the J call TRBJ1-1, with a weak D call TRBD1 (6 bases). CDR1 and CDR2 (germline): SGHVS, FQNEAQ. The CDR3 totals 16 residues. V dropped 5 bases and J dropped 3 bases, with 19 bases sitting between them. CDR3 protein: CASSPGVGSGDTEAFF. The CDR3 bases are TGTGCCAGCAGCCCAGGGGTCGGTTCAGGTGACACTGAAGCTTTCTTT.

This chain links TRBV28 with TRBJ2-7; weak D call: TRBD2 (6 bases). Germline CDR1 MDHEN, CDR2 SYDVKM. The V end lost 8 bases, the J end lost 6 bases, and 20 bases lay between the germline ends. The CDR3 loop spans 14 amino acids. In DNA, the CDR3 is TGTGCCAGCCAAGGAACCGGGACTCTCACCGAGCAGTACTTC. Amino acids: CASQGTGTLTEQYF.

The CDR3 coding sequence is TGTGCCAGCAGTGTTTTCCAAACCCACGGGAATGAGCAGTTCTTC. It specifies CASSVFQTHGNEQFF. This sequence joins TRBV6-1 and TRBJ2-1; no clear D. Germline CDR1 and CDR2: MNHNS and SASEGT. Trimming shortened V by 4 bases and J by 7 bases, and 17 bases separated the two germline ends. The CDR3 totals 15 residues.

The V call is TRBV28, the J call TRBJ1-6, with unresolved D. Germline V gene data show CDR1 as MDHEN and CDR2 as SYDVKM. CDR3 size: 15 residues. V gave up 5 bases and J gave up 3 bases, with 11 bases separating them. The CDR3 spells CASSGLRDYNSPLHF. The DNA of the CDR3 is TGTGCCAGCAGTGGTTTGAGGGACTATAATTCACCCCTCCACTTT.

The gene calls are TRBV7-9 and TRBJ2-3; D not resolved. The CDR3 loop spans 12 amino acids. Germline CDR1 and CDR2: SEHNR and FQNEAQ (reference sequence). Trimming stripped 5 bases from V and 4 bases from J, with 7 bases between. The CDR3 protein is CASSHRADTQYF. The CDR3 nucleotides are TGTGCCAGCAGCCATAGGGCAGATACGCAGTATTTT.

The V and J genes are TRBV6-1 and TRBJ1-1; 11 positions match TRBD1. Germline V CDR1 and CDR2: MNHNS, SASEGT. The CDR3 is 14 residues long. V trimming: 3 bases; J trimming: 5 bases; junction bases outside the gene matches: 2. In DNA form, the CDR3 reads TGTGCCAGCAGTGAGGGACAGGGGGTTACTGAAGCTTTCTTT. Protein: CASSEGQGVTEAFF.

The gene calls are TRBV2 and TRBJ2-5; maybe TRBD1 (5 bases). Per the germline V gene, CDR1 is SNHLY and CDR2 is FYNNEI. Trimming shortened V by 7 bases and J by 1 base, and 10 bases separated the two germline ends. This CDR3 is built from 13 residues. The CDR3 spells CASTIQGQETQYF. The CDR3 nucleotides are TGTGCCAGCACCATCCAGGGCCAAGAGACCCAGTACTTC.

This clonotype was detected only a few times. The J gene is TRBJ2-3, the V gene TRBV12-3 or TRBV12-4; no firm D call. Trimming stripped 6 bases from V and 3 bases from J, with 13 bases between. This CDR3 has 14 residues. Written as DNA, the CDR3 is TGTGCCAGCAGCCTGGGCCGGATTACAGATACGCAGTATTTT. Translating it yields CASSLGRITDTQYF.

This clonotype was detected many times. The V call is TRBV7-8, the J call TRBJ1-1; no reliable D call. Germline V gene sequence: CDR1 SGHVS, CDR2 FQNEAQ. Trimming took off 8 bases at V and 0 bases at J, with 10 bases between the two ends. This CDR3 region has 13 residues. Here the CDR3 reads CASGVIMNTEAFF. CDR3 in DNA: TGTGCCAGCGGGGTGATAATGAACACTGAAGCTTTCTTT.

This clonotype has a handful of counts. V is TRBV27 and J is TRBJ1-2; a possible D gene is TRBD1 (6 bases). Trimming removed 2 bases at V and 4 bases at J, with 11 bases between. The CDR3 totals 14 residues. Germline loops: CDR1 MNHEY, CDR2 SMNVEV (reference sequence). The CDR3 reads CASSLGGRSYGYTF. CDR3 DNA sequence: TGTGCCAGCAGTTTAGGGGGCAGGAGCTATGGCTACACCTTC.

The chain links TRBV7-8 to TRBJ2-2; TRBD2 aligns across 9 bases. CDR1 and CDR2 from the germline V gene are SGHVS and FQNEAQ. With V trimmed by 1 base and J by 2 bases, 2 bases remained unmatched. The CDR3 is 16 residues long. The CDR3 reads CASSLVAGVNTGELFF. The DNA for the CDR3 is TGTGCCAGCAGCTTAGTAGCGGGAGTCAACACCGGGGAGCTGTTTTTT. The variable domain in full, completed from reference TRBV7-8 and TRBJ2-2, reads GAGVSQSPRYKVAKRGQDVALRCDPISGHVSLFWYQQALGQGPEFLTYFQNEAQLDKSGLPSDRFFAERPEGSVSTLKIQRTQQEDSAVYLCASSLVAGVNTGELFFGEGSRLTVL.

The chain carries TRBV27 and TRBJ2-7; 7 nucleotides line up with TRBD1. This CDR3 spans 15 amino acids. Losses at the gene ends were 5 bases for V and 0 bases for J; bases not matched to a gene: 7. Germline V gives CDR1 MNHEY, CDR2 SMNVEV (reference sequence). This chain's CDR3 is CASSDRVGSSYEQYF. CDR3 DNA: TGTGCCAGCAGTGACAGGGTGGGGAGCTCCTACGAGCAGTACTTC.